This T cell receptor (beta chain) stems from a study of monozygotic twins with inflammatory bowel disease. Overall study findings and caveats: The results supported no single strong signal or clonotype associated with IBD.

For this clonotype: The antigen remains unidentified.

Reprocessing the 5' RACE reads, TCRdb reports a single entry for every CDR3 protein and omits DNA. The table for this sample gives 160,000 or so distinct CDR3 sequences. Germline assignment: CDR1 ENHRY and CDR2 SYGVKD. The CDR3 contains 13 residues. The sequence was obtained from a human donor with ulcerative colitis or Crohn's disease, or a healthy co-twin of an affected twin (not recorded which). V and J are TRBV10-3 and TRBJ2-7; TCRdb's assignment of TRBD1 cannot be checked, as there is no DNA. Sequenced sample: blood. CDR3 sequence: CAISGDSSYEQYF.